This TCR beta chain appears in the sequencing data of a study of blood T cell repertoires in COVID-19. The wider study: Acute-phase and convalescent COVID-19 samples originated in the United States, Italy and Spain.

Method: immunoSEQ multiplex PCR; TCRdb's copy keeps in-frame clones and lacks some. The table has 150,000 to 200,000 clones, 81% seen once. The germline V gene encodes CDR1 SGHTA and CDR2 FQGTGA. Trimming took 5 bases from V and 2 from J; bases not matched to a gene: 6. CDR3 size: 15 residues. This receptor was identified in a woman older than 75 with COVID-19, enrolled during active disease. The chain combines TRBV7-3 with TRBJ2-1; 7 bases line up with TRBD1. Sequencing was carried out using peripheral blood. The CDR3 DNA reads TGTGCCAGCAGCCCGGACAGGACAGCCTACAATGAGCAGTTCTTC. Protein product: CASSPDRTAYNEQFF. Based on the CDR3 plus reference TRBV7-3 and TRBJ2-1, the full variable domain is GAGVSQTPSNKVTEKGKYVELRCDPISGHTALYWYRQSLGQGPEFLIYFQGTGAADDSGLPNDRFFAVRPEGSVSTLKIQRTERGDSAVYLCASSPDRTAYNEQFFGPGTRLTVL.